This TCR beta chain originates from a study of shared clonotypes between healthy human individuals. Study results and limitations: Rarefaction exposed incomplete sorted-subset sequencing despite large depth.

About this clone itself: As yet, its antigen is unknown.

J lost 1 base, V lost 8 bases, and 3 bases had no gene match. Germline V gene sequence: CDR1 LNHDA, CDR2 SQIVND (reference sequence). The CDR3 is 14 residues long. Sequencing was performed with immunoSEQ multiplex PCR; in TCRdb, only in-frame clones are kept and a portion is missing. The data show about 1.4 million clones, with around 97% seen just once and over 1% held by the top ten. The sequenced sample was naive CD4+ T cells sorted from blood. Subset reported: CD45RA+ positively selected. This chain uses TRBV19 with TRBJ2-3; TRBD2 matches at 10 bases. The receptor was isolated from a man younger than 40 in good health. CDR3 amino acids: CASAGTSGTDTQYF. In nucleotides, the CDR3 is TGTGCCAGTGCCGGGACTAGCGGCACAGATACGCAGTATTTT. Full variable domain (outside the CDR3, taken from reference TRBV19 and TRBJ2-3): DGGITQSPKYLFRKEGQNVTLSCEQNLNHDAMYWYRQDPGQGLRLIYYSQIVNDFQKGDIAEGYSVSREKKESFPLTVTSAQKNPTAFYLCASAGTSGTDTQYFGPGTRLTVL.